This TCR beta chain is drawn from a study of blood T cell repertoires in COVID-19. The CDR3 totals 15 residues. V lost 0 bases to trimming and J lost 3 bases; unmatched junction nucleotides: 5. The germline V gene has CDR1 SGHRS and CDR2 YFSETQ. The protocol was immunoSEQ multiplex PCR, while the TCRdb copy is restricted to in-frame clones and leaves out a portion. The data contain roughly 300,000 clones, 80% to 90% of them seen just once; the ten biggest clones take up over 3.5%. This sequence was found in a man in his thirties or forties who had recovered from COVID-19. The chain recombines TRBV5-1 with TRBJ2-7; 8 bases are shared with TRBD2. The material sequenced was PBMCs or T cells enriched from blood (not recorded which). CDR3 amino acids: CASSLVRGGNYEQYF. The CDR3 bases are TGCGCCAGCAGCTTGGTACGGGGGGGAAACTACGAGCAGTACTTC.